Listed below are T cell receptor beta chains from one sample, sequenced in a study of cytomegalovirus exposure and HLA in healthy donors. Clones were sequenced by immunoSEQ multiplex PCR, and TCRdb holds only the in-frame ones, with some missing. This table has about 130,000 clones, about 96% appearing once. The source material was PBMCs. The receptors stem from a man between 18 and 29 years old in good health and CMV-seronegative. Both conserved end residues are part of each CDR3. A D gene is named only where the DNA matches it firmly. The listing skips clone size in some rows; elsewhere it reads once, few, many or a size class.

TRBD1	TRBV9	NA	TRBJ1-5	15	CASNYGGQINQPQHF	TGTGCCAGCAACTACGGGGGACAGATAAATCAGCCCCAGCATTTT
TRBD2	TRBV4-1	NA	TRBJ2-1	17	CASSPGVGLADYNEQFF	TGCGCCAGCAGCCCCGGCGTGGGACTAGCGGACTACAATGAGCAGTTCTTC
NA	TRBV6-6	NA	TRBJ1-4	15	CASSPRGATNEKLFF	TGTGCCAGCAGTCCTCGGGGTGCAACTAATGAAAAACTGTTTTTT
NA	TRBV28	NA	TRBJ1-5	15	CASSASFDFNQPQHF	TGTGCCAGCAGTGCCTCATTTGACTTTAATCAGCCCCAGCATTTT
NA	TRBV4-2	NA	TRBJ2-3	13	CASSQAERDTQYF	TGTGCCAGCAGCCAAGCCGAGAGAGATACGCAGTATTTT
NA	TRBV28	NA	TRBJ1-5	14	CASSSTTGNQPQHF	TGTGCCAGCTCCTCTACCACAGGCAATCAGCCCCAGCATTTT
TRBD2	TRBV7-7	NA	TRBJ2-7	16	CASSLQLAGAPSEQYF	TGTGCTAGCAGCTTACAACTAGCGGGAGCTCCCTCCGAGCAGTACTTC
NA	TRBV7-9	NA	TRBJ1-2	12	CASSPGGSGYTF	TGTGCCAGCAGCCCGGGAGGGTCCGGCTACACCTTC
TRBD1	TRBV7-2	NA	TRBJ1-4	15	CASSDDRGQGEKLFF	TGTGCCAGCAGCGACGACAGGGGGCAAGGGGAAAAACTGTTTTTT
NA	TRBV27	NA	TRBJ2-7	13	CASSLSSVDEQYF	TGTGCCAGCAGTTTATCCTCTGTCGACGAGCAGTACTTC
NA	TRBV28	NA	TRBJ2-2	13	CASSFGVTGELFF	TGTGCCAGCAGTTTCGGGGTAACCGGGGAGCTGTTTTTT
NA	TRBV7-3	NA	TRBJ2-1	15	CASSPTPTEGNEQFF	TGTGCCAGCAGCCCAACCCCTACTGAGGGCAATGAGCAGTTCTTC
TRBD1	TRBV6-1	NA	TRBJ2-3	14	CASRGTGVADTQYF	TGTGCCAGCAGGGGGACAGGGGTGGCAGATACGCAGTATTTT
NA	TRBV11-2	NA	TRBJ2-7	15	CASSPTGGFTYEQYF	TGTGCCAGCAGCCCAACAGGCGGATTCACCTACGAGCAGTACTTC
NA	TRBV23-1	NA	TRBJ2-5	14	CAGRWLAYQETQYF	TGCGCAGGGAGATGGCTTGCGTACCAAGAGACCCAGTACTTC
NA	TRBV7-2	NA	TRBJ1-2	15	CASSLNGAPDYGYTF	TGTGCCAGCAGCTTAAATGGGGCTCCGGACTATGGCTACACCTTC
NA	TRBV19	NA	TRBJ1-1	15	CASLKHMLVNTEAFF	TGTGCCAGCTTAAAACATATGCTGGTGAACACTGAAGCTTTCTTT
NA	TRBV5-1	NA	TRBJ2-2	17	CASSLDPAGGNTGELFF	TGCGCCAGCAGCTTGGATCCAGCGGGCGGAAACACCGGGGAGCTGTTTTTT
NA	TRBV28	NA	TRBJ2-7	16	CASSSNFPPNPYEQYF	TGTGCCAGCAGTTCTAACTTCCCCCCAAACCCCTACGAGCAGTACTTC
TRBD1	TRBV9	NA	TRBJ2-7	19	CASSVNTRPGTETPGEQYF	TGTGCCAGCAGCGTAAACACTCGTCCCGGGACAGAAACCCCGGGTGAGCAGTACTTC
TRBD2	TRBV7-2	NA	TRBJ2-5	14	CASSFAGGGETQYF	TGTGCCAGCAGCTTCGCGGGAGGAGGTGAGACCCAGTACTTC
TRBD1	TRBV13	NA	TRBJ1-1	17	CASSHIQGAVRDTEAFF	TGTGCCAGCAGTCACATACAGGGGGCCGTGAGGGACACTGAAGCTTTCTTT
NA	TRBV6-1	NA	TRBJ2-7	14	CASSSQGGSYEQYF	TGTGCCAGCAGTTCCCAGGGGGGATCCTACGAGCAGTACTTC
TRBD2	TRBV30	NA	TRBJ2-1	15	CAWSGGGPSYNEQFF	TGTGCCTGGAGTGGGGGGGGACCTTCCTACAATGAGCAGTTCTTC
NA	TRBV28	NA	TRBJ2-4	16	CASSPPGPSAKNIQYF	TGTGCCAGCAGTCCGCCAGGTCCTTCAGCCAAAAACATTCAGTACTTC
NA	TRBV6-5	NA	TRBJ2-3	16	CASSSRDSIWVGTQYF	TGTGCCAGCAGTTCCCGGGACTCTATATGGGTCGGTACGCAGTATTTT
NA	TRBV28	NA	TRBJ1-2	17	CASGFGGRGLGNYGYTF	TGTGCCAGCGGATTTGGGGGGAGAGGCCTCGGGAACTATGGCTACACCTTC
TRBD2	TRBV29-1	NA	TRBJ2-7	15	CSVEDTSGRRREQYF	TGCAGCGTTGAAGATACTAGCGGGAGACGCCGCGAGCAGTACTTC
NA	TRBV2	NA	TRBJ1-5	13	CASAGQGLQPQHF	TGTGCCAGCGCGGGCCAGGGGCTTCAGCCCCAGCATTTT
NA	TRBV27	once	TRBJ1-1	14	CASSPGDLNTEAFF	TGTGCCAGCAGTCCAGGGGATCTGAACACTGAAGCTTTCTTT
NA	TRBV4-1	once	TRBJ1-1	11	CASSQGTLAFF	TGCGCCAGCAGCCAAGGGACTTTGGCTTTCTTT
NA	TRBV5-1	NA	TRBJ2-1	18	CASSLESLAPSSYNEQFF	TGCGCCAGCAGCTTGGAATCACTAGCCCCCAGCTCCTACAATGAGCAGTTCTTC
NA	TRBV19	NA	TRBJ2-2	15	CASSSHSTVGGELFF	TGTGCCAGTAGTTCCCACTCGACTGTCGGGGGGGAGCTGTTTTTT
TRBD2	TRBV6-6	NA	TRBJ2-1	15	CASTLSLGTKDEQFF	TGTGCCAGCACCCTCTCTCTGGGGACTAAAGATGAGCAGTTCTTC
NA	TRBV30	NA	TRBJ1-1	16	CAWRNRESSHYTEAFF	TGTGCCTGGAGGAACAGGGAATCATCCCACTACACTGAAGCTTTCTTT
NA	TRBV30	NA	TRBJ2-1	15	CAWSVGGGPYNEQFF	TGTGCCTGGAGTGTAGGGGGAGGGCCCTACAATGAGCAGTTCTTC
TRBD2	TRBV6-4	NA	TRBJ2-1	16	CASSGLAGGSLNEQFF	TGTGCCAGCAGCGGACTAGCGGGAGGGTCCCTCAATGAGCAGTTCTTC
NA	TRBV6-5	NA	TRBJ1-1	14	CASRMGGKSTEAFF	TGTGCCAGCAGAATGGGGGGGAAGAGCACTGAAGCTTTCTTT
TRBD1	TRBV5-4	NA	TRBJ2-7	15	CASSRPGQGFDEQYF	TGTGCCAGCAGCCGTCCGGGACAGGGGTTCGACGAGCAGTACTTC
NA	TRBV28	NA	TRBJ1-5	18	CASSLRGAGRVGNQPQHF	TGTGCCAGCAGCTTACGGGGTGCGGGGCGAGTCGGCAATCAGCCCCAGCATTTT
NA	TRBV9	NA	TRBJ1-4	14	CASNGGGAGEKLFF	TGTGCCAGTAATGGTGGGGGGGCCGGTGAAAAACTGTTTTTT
TRBD1	TRBV6-1	NA	TRBJ1-1	16	CASSESDRVRDTEAFF	TGTGCCAGCAGTGAATCGGACAGGGTTAGGGACACTGAAGCTTTCTTT
TRBD1	TRBV9	NA	TRBJ2-7	15	CASSPGQEATYEQYF	TGTGCCAGCAGCCCTGGACAGGAAGCCACCTACGAGCAGTACTTC
NA	TRBV19	NA	TRBJ1-2	14	CASSPSDYLQGYTF	TGTGCCAGTAGTCCATCCGACTACCTCCAGGGCTACACCTTC
NA	TRBV19	NA	TRBJ2-7	15	CASSIDARDAYEQYF	TGTGCCAGTAGTATAGATGCCAGGGATGCCTACGAGCAGTACTTC
TRBD2	TRBV6-1	once	TRBJ2-2	14	CASRTQREVGELFF	TGTGCCAGCAGAACACAGCGGGAGGTCGGGGAGCTGTTTTTT
NA	TRBV19	NA	TRBJ2-6	15	CASSTDSSGANVLTF	TGTGCCAGTAGCACGGACAGCTCTGGGGCCAACGTCCTGACTTTC
NA	TRBV30	once	TRBJ2-6	12	CARGTGANVLTF	TGTGCCCGGGGAACTGGGGCCAACGTCCTGACTTTC
TRBD1	TRBV9	NA	TRBJ2-3	17	CASSGIGTVTFEDTQYF	TGTGCCAGCAGCGGCATCGGGACAGTCACCTTCGAAGATACGCAGTATTTT
TRBD2	TRBV6-1	NA	TRBJ2-5	18	CASSGRLLAGGPGETQYF	TGTGCCAGCAGTGGACGCCTCTTAGCGGGAGGGCCGGGTGAGACCCAGTACTTC
TRBD2	TRBV18	NA	TRBJ2-3	15	CASSPGTSGRITQYF	TGTGCCAGCTCACCAGGGACTAGCGGGAGGATTACGCAGTATTTT
NA	TRBV7-9	NA	TRBJ2-7	15	CASSVTGHPTGEQYF	TGTGCCAGCAGCGTTACGGGTCACCCGACCGGCGAGCAGTACTTC
TRBD1	TRBV15	NA	TRBJ2-7	15	CATSTAGTGGDEQYF	TGTGCCACCAGCACAGCCGGGACAGGGGGCGACGAGCAGTACTTC
TRBD1	TRBV7-2	NA	TRBJ1-2	18	CASSFYVTGGKLSYGYTF	TGTGCCAGCAGCTTCTATGTGACAGGGGGCAAGTTGAGCTATGGCTACACCTTC
TRBD2	TRBV7-9	NA	TRBJ2-7	16	CASSPPGLAEIYEQYF	TGTGCCAGCAGCCCTCCTGGACTAGCGGAAATCTACGAGCAGTACTTC
TRBD1	TRBV4-3	NA	TRBJ1-2	17	CASSRTYPQTGSYGYTF	TGCGCCAGCAGCCGCACGTACCCTCAGACAGGGAGCTATGGCTACACCTTC
NA	TRBV5-1	NA	TRBJ1-2	13	CASSLSTNYGYTF	TGCGCCAGCAGCTTATCAACTAACTATGGCTACACCTTC
NA	TRBV4-1	NA	TRBJ1-1	15	CASSQVGGWDTEAFF	TGCGCCAGCAGCCAAGTGGGGGGGTGGGACACTGAAGCTTTCTTT
NA	TRBV4-3	NA	TRBJ2-1	15	CASSQDRVSYNEQFF	TGCGCCAGCAGCCAAGATCGGGTCAGCTACAATGAGCAGTTCTTC